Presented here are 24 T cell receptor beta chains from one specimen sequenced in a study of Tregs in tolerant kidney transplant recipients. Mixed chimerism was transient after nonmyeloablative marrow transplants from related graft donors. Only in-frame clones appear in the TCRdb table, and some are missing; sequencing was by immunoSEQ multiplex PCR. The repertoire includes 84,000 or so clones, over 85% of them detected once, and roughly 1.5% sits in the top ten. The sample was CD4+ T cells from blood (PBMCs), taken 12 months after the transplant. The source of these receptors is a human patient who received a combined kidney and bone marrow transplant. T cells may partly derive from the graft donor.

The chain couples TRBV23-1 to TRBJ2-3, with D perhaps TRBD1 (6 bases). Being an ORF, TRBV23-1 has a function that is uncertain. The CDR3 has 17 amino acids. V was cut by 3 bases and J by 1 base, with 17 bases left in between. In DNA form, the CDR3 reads TGCGCCAGCAGTCATATGACAGGCGATAATCGCACAGATACGCAGTATTTT. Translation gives CASSHMTGDNRTDTQYF.

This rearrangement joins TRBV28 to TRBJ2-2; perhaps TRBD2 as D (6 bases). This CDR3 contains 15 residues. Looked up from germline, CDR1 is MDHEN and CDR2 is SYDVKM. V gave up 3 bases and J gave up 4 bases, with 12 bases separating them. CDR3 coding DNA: TGTGCCAGCAGTTTTTTAGCGGTGGGCACCGGGGAGCTGTTTTTT. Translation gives CASSFLAVGTGELFF.

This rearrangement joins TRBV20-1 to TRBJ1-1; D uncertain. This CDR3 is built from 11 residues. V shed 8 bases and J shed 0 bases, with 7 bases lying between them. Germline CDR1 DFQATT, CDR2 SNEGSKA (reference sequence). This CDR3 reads CSSGVNTEAFF. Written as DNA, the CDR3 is TGCAGTTCGGGAGTGAACACTGAAGCTTTCTTT.

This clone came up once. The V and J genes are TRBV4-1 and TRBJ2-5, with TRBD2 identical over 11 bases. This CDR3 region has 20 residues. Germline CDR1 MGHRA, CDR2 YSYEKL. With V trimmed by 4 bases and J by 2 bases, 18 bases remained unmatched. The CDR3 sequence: CASSLGTSGLRGGWQETQYF. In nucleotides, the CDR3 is TGCGCCAGCAGCCTAGGGACTAGCGGCCTAAGAGGGGGTTGGCAAGAGACCCAGTACTTC.

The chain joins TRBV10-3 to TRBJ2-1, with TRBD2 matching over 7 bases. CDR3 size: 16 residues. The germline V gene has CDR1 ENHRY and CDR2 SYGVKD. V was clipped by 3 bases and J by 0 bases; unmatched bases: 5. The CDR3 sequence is CAISDTGGGSYNEQFF. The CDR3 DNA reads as TGTGCCATCAGTGATACGGGAGGAGGCTCCTACAATGAGCAGTTCTTC.

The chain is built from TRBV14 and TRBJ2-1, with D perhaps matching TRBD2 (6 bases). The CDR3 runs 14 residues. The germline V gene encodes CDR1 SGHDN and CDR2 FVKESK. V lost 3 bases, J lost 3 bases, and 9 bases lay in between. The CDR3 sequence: CASSQEDYYNEQFF. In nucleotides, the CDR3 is TGTGCCAGCAGCCAGGAGGACTACTACAATGAGCAGTTCTTC.

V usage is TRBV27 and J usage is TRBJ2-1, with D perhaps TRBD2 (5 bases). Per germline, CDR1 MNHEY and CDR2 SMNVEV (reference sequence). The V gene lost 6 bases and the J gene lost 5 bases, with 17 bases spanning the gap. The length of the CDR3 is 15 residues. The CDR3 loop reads CASSQDWQWNNEQFF. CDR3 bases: TGTGCCAGCAGCCAGGACTGGCAATGGAACAATGAGCAGTTCTTC.

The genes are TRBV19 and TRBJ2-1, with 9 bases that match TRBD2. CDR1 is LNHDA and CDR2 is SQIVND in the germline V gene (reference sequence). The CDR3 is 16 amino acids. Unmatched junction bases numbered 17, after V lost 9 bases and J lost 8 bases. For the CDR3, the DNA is TGTGCCAGCAGCCTCGCAAGCGGGGGGCGGGTGCATGAGCAGTTCTTC. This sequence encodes CASSLASGGRVHEQFF.

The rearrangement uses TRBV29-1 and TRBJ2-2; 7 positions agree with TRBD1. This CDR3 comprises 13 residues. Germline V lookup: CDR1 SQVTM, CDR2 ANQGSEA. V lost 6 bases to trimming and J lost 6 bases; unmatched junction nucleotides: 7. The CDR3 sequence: CSVTVGGAGELFF. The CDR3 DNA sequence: TGCAGCGTCACTGTAGGGGGCGCCGGGGAGCTGTTTTTT.

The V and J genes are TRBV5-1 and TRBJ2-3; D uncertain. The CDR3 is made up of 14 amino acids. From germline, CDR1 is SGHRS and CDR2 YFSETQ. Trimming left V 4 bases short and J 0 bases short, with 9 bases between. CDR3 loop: CASSPTSSTDTQYF. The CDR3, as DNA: TGCGCCAGCAGCCCTACCTCTAGCACAGATACGCAGTATTTT.

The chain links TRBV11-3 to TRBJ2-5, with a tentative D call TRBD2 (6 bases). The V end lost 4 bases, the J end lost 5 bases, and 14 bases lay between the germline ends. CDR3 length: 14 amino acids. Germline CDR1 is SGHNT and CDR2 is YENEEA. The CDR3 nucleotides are TGTGCCAGCAGCTCCCGGACTATCGGGGAGACCCAGTACTTC. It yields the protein CASSSRTIGETQYF.

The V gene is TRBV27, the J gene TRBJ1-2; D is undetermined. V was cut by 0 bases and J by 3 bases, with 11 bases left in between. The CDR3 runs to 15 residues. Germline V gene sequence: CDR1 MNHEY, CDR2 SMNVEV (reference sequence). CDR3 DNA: TGTGCCAGCAGTTTATCGGGCTATGATCACTATGGCTACACCTTC. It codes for CASSLSGYDHYGYTF.

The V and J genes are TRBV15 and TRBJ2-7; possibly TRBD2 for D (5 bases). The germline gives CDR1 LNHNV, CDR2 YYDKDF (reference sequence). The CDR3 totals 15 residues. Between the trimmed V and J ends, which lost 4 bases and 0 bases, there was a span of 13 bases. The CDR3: CATSMERLSSYEQYF. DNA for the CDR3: TGTGCCACCAGCATGGAGCGGCTGAGCTCCTACGAGCAGTACTTC.

CDR3 amino acids: CASRRAGLSPLHF. In DNA, the CDR3 is TGTGCCAGCAGAAGGGCAGGGTTGTCACCCCTCCACTTT. V is TRBV5-6 and J is TRBJ1-6, with D maybe TRBD1 (5 bases). Deletions cut 5 bases from V and 10 bases from J, with 13 bases between. The germline gives CDR1 SGHDT, CDR2 YYEEEE. This CDR3 comprises 13 residues.

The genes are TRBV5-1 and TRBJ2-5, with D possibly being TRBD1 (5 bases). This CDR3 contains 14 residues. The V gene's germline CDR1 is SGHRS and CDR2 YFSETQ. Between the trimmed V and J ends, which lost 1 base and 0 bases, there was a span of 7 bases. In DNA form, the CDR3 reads TGCGCCAGCAGCTTGTACAGGAACCAAGAGACCCAGTACTTC. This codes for CASSLYRNQETQYF.

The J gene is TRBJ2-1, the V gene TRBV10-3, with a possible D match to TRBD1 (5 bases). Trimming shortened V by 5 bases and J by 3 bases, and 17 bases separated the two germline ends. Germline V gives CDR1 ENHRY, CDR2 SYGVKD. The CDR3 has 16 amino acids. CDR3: CAISLFPGFNYNEQFF. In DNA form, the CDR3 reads TGTGCCATCAGTCTTTTTCCAGGGTTCAACTACAATGAGCAGTTCTTC.

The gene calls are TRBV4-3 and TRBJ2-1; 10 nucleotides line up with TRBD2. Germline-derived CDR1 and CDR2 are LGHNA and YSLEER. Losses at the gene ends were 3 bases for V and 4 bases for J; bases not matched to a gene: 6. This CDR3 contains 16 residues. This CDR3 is CASSQEAGGWYNEQFF. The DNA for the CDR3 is TGCGCCAGCAGCCAGGAAGCGGGGGGGTGGTACAATGAGCAGTTCTTC.

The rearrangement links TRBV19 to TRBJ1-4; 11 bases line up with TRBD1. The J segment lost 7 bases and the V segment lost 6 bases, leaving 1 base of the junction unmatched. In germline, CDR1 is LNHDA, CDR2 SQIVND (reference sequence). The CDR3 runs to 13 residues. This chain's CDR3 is CASRDRGLEKLFF. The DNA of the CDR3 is TGTGCCAGTAGGGACAGGGGGCTTGAAAAACTGTTTTTT.

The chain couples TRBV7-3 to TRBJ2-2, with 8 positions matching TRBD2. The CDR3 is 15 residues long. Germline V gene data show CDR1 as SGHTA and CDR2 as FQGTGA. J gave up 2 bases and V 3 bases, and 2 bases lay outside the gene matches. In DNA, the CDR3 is TGTGCCAGCAGCTTCGCGGGAGGAAACACCGGGGAGCTGTTTTTT. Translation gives CASSFAGGNTGELFF.

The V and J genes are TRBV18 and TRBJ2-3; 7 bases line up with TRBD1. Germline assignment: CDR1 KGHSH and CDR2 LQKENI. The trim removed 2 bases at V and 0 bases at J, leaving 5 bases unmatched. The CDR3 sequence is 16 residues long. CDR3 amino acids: CASSPSRTGSTDTQYF. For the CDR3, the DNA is TGTGCCAGCTCACCATCCCGGACAGGAAGCACAGATACGCAGTATTTT.

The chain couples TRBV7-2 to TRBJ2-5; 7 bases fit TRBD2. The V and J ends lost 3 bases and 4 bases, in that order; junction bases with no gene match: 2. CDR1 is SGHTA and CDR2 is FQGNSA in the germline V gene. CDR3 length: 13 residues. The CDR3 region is CASSFGGGETQYF. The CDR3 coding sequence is TGTGCCAGCAGCTTTGGGGGGGGAGAGACCCAGTACTTC.

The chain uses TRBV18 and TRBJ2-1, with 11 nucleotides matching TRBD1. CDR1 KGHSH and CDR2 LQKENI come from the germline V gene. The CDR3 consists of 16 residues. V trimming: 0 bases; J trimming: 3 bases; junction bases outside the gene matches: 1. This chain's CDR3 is CASSPPGTGGYNEQFF. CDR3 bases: TGTGCCAGCTCACCACCGGGGACAGGGGGCTACAATGAGCAGTTCTTC.

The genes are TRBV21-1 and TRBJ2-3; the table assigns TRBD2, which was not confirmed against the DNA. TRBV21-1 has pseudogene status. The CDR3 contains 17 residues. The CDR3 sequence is CASSKERTSGGTDTQYF. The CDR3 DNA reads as TGTGCCAGCAGCAAAGAAAGGACTAGCGGGGGCACAGATACGCAGTATTTT.

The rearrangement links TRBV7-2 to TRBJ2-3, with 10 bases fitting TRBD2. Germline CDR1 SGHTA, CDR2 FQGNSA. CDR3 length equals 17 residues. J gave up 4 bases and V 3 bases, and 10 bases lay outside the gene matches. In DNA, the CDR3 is TGTGCCAGCAGCTTTCTGGAGCGGGGGGGCGTTCCAGATACGCAGTATTTT. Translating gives CASSFLERGGVPDTQYF.